The rows below give T cell receptor beta chains drawn from one sample of a study of Ad26.COV2.S vaccination and SARS-CoV-2 variants. Assay: immunoSEQ multiplex PCR; the TCRdb copy retains only in-frame clones and omits some. The table records 410,000 or so clones, about nine tenths of them present only once. The source was peripheral blood, collected in a trial of Ad26.COV2.S vaccine versus placebo. All receptors come from a person aged 18-60 years who received the Ad26.COV2.S COVID-19 vaccine or a placebo. Both conserved end residues are part of each CDR3. A D gene is named only where the DNA matches it firmly. Some rows have no size entry. The others give once, few or many, or a class for an expanded clone.

abundance,j_gene,len,d_gene,v_gene,CDR3aa,CDR3nt
-,TRBJ2-3,14,-,TRBV30,CAWSLSGWADTQYF,TGTGCCTGGAGTTTGTCGGGATGGGCAGATACGCAGTATTTT
-,TRBJ1-4,14,-,TRBV4-1,CASSQGSFNEKLFF,TGCGCCAGCAGCCAAGGTAGCTTTAATGAAAAACTGTTTTTT
-,TRBJ2-5,16,-,TRBV7-9,CASSLAAGYERETQYF,TGTGCCAGCAGCTTAGCGGCAGGGTATGAGAGGGAGACCCAGTACTTC
-,TRBJ2-3,16,TRBD2,TRBV27,CASSPPGSGITDTQYF,TGTGCCAGCAGTCCCCCAGGTAGCGGGATAACAGATACGCAGTATTTT
-,TRBJ2-7,12,-,TRBV5-6,CASSLGGGRVYF,TGTGCCAGCAGCTTGGGAGGGGGACGGGTTTACTTC
-,TRBJ2-3,15,-,TRBV7-8,CASSGSGGVTDTQYF,TGTGCCAGCAGCGGCTCCGGGGGTGTGACAGATACGCAGTATTTT
-,TRBJ2-1,14,TRBD2,TRBV5-1,CASSEGLAGLEQFF,TGCGCCAGCAGCGAGGGGCTAGCGGGCCTGGAGCAGTTCTTC
-,TRBJ2-7,13,TRBD1,TRBV12-3/TRBV12-4,CASSRDRGYEQYF,TGTGCCAGCAGCCGAGACAGGGGGTACGAGCAGTACTTC
-,TRBJ1-4,16,TRBD1,TRBV27,CASSFDRGTTNEKLFF,TGTGCCAGCAGTTTCGACAGGGGTACAACTAATGAAAAACTGTTTTTT
-,TRBJ1-3,14,-,TRBV27,CASSLQGYGNTIYF,TGTGCCAGCAGCCTACAGGGCTACGGAAACACCATATATTTT
-,TRBJ2-1,12,-,TRBV27,CASSLRGDEQFF,TGTGCCAGCAGTTTAAGGGGCGATGAGCAGTTCTTC
-,TRBJ2-7,15,TRBD2,TRBV9,CASSVGLAVTYEQYF,TGTGCCAGCAGCGTGGGACTAGCGGTTACCTACGAGCAGTACTTC
once,TRBJ2-5,14,TRBD2,TRBV14,CASSLGLAGETQYF,TGTGCCAGCAGTCTCGGACTAGCGGGAGAGACCCAGTACTTC
-,TRBJ2-1,13,TRBD2,TRBV28,CASAGGSYNEQFF,TGTGCCAGCGCCGGGGGGTCCTACAATGAGCAGTTCTTC
-,TRBJ2-7,16,TRBD2,TRBV4-3,CASSPSSGRGSYEQYF,TGCGCCAGCAGCCCATCTAGCGGGAGGGGCTCCTACGAGCAGTACTTC
-,TRBJ1-3,12,-,TRBV5-4,CASSPEGNTIYF,TGTGCCAGCAGTCCCGAAGGAAACACCATATATTTT
-,TRBJ1-1,14,-,TRBV7-9,CASSFSMGQAEAFF,TGTGCCAGCAGCTTCTCCATGGGGCAAGCTGAAGCTTTCTTT
-,TRBJ2-5,13,-,TRBV12-3/TRBV12-4,CASTDSDEETQYF,TGTGCCAGCACTGACAGCGACGAAGAGACCCAGTACTTC
once,TRBJ2-7,14,-,TRBV6-5,CASSPQGPSYEQYF,TGTGCCAGCAGCCCCCAGGGGCCTTCCTACGAGCAGTACTTC
-,TRBJ2-2,15,-,TRBV4-3,CASSQGTPGTGELFF,TGCGCCAGCAGCCAGGGGACCCCGGGCACCGGGGAGCTGTTTTTT
many,TRBJ2-1,12,-,TRBV9,CASSTRNNEQFF,TGTGCCAGCAGCACGAGGAACAATGAGCAGTTCTTC
-,TRBJ2-1,15,-,TRBV9,CASSVGPATSGEQFF,TGTGCCAGCAGCGTAGGTCCGGCTACCTCGGGCGAGCAGTTCTTC
few,TRBJ2-1,15,TRBD2,TRBV24-1,CATSLAGNSYNEQFF,TGTGCCACCAGCCTAGCGGGCAACTCCTACAATGAGCAGTTCTTC
-,TRBJ1-2,14,TRBD1,TRBV6-4,CASRSRTGGGGYTF,TGTGCCAGCAGGAGCCGTACAGGGGGTGGGGGCTACACCTTC
-,TRBJ1-2,13,TRBD1,TRBV7-2,CASSAGQGYGYTF,TGTGCCAGCAGCGCGGGACAGGGTTATGGCTACACCTTC
-,TRBJ1-1,15,-,TRBV6-6,CASTYSFLGGTEAFF,TGTGCCAGCACCTACTCATTCCTCGGGGGCACTGAAGCTTTCTTT
-,TRBJ2-7,13,-,TRBV12-3/TRBV12-4,CASRLAYSYEQYF,TGTGCCAGCAGGTTAGCTTACTCCTACGAGCAGTACTTC
-,TRBJ2-1,16,-,TRBV12-5,CASGAKQGYRGNEQFF,TGTGCTAGTGGGGCCAAACAGGGATATCGGGGCAATGAGCAGTTCTTC
-,TRBJ2-7,14,-,TRBV27,CASNDGSFPYEQYF,TGTGCCAGCAACGACGGGTCATTCCCCTACGAGCAGTACTTC
once,TRBJ2-1,17,TRBD2,TRBV3-1/TRBV3-2,CASSQDPSGSPYNEQFF,TGTGCCAGCAGCCAAGATCCGAGCGGGAGTCCCTACAATGAGCAGTTCTTC
-,TRBJ2-1,11,-,TRBV11-3,CASSLGGEQFF,TGTGCCAGCAGCTTGGGGGGTGAGCAGTTCTTC
-,TRBJ2-7,14,-,TRBV7-2,CASSFPSARTEQYF,TGTGCCAGCAGCTTCCCTAGCGCCAGGACCGAGCAGTACTTC
few,TRBJ2-2,14,-,TRBV4-3,CASSQGGYTGELFF,TGCGCCAGCAGCCAAGGGGGTTACACCGGGGAGCTGTTTTTT
-,TRBJ1-1,11,-,TRBV20-1,CSASWEREAFF,TGCAGTGCTTCCTGGGAGCGTGAAGCTTTCTTT
-,TRBJ2-3,11,-,TRBV2,CASSEGDTQYF,TGTGCCAGCAGTGAAGGTGATACGCAGTATTTT
-,TRBJ1-2,14,-,TRBV5-1,CASSLDGTHRGYTF,TGCGCCAGCAGCTTGGACGGGACCCACAGAGGCTACACCTTC
-,TRBJ2-1,14,TRBD2,TRBV6-6,CASRDSGRGNEQFF,TGTGCCAGCAGAGATAGCGGGAGAGGGAATGAGCAGTTCTTC
-,TRBJ1-3,14,-,TRBV30,CAWSVEDSGNTIYF,TGTGCCTGGAGTGTAGAAGACTCTGGAAACACCATATATTTT
-,TRBJ1-4,14,-,TRBV18,CASSPQRGNEKLFF,TGTGCCAGCTCACCCCAGAGGGGGAATGAAAAACTGTTTTTT
-,TRBJ2-7,18,-,TRBV21-1,CASSKVMGKRGQNFGQYF,TGTGCCAGCAGCAAAGTAATGGGCAAGCGGGGCCAAAACTTCGGGCAGTACTTC
few,TRBJ1-2,14,-,TRBV4-1,CASSQGSGDYGYTF,TGCGCCAGCAGCCAAGGGTCAGGGGACTATGGCTACACCTTC
few,TRBJ2-7,14,-,TRBV4-1,CASSQDPSFREQYF,TGCGCCAGCAGCCAAGATCCTTCCTTTAGGGAGCAGTACTTC
once,TRBJ2-3,15,-,TRBV6-2/TRBV6-3,CASSWGSSLTDTQYF,TGTGCCAGCAGTTGGGGTAGCTCCCTCACAGATACGCAGTATTTT
-,TRBJ2-2,13,-,TRBV5-1,CASSWGGTGELFF,TGCGCCAGCAGCTGGGGTGGCACCGGGGAGCTGTTTTTT
-,TRBJ1-5,15,-,TRBV6-2/TRBV6-3,CASSYSKNSNQPQHF,TGTGCCAGCAGTTACTCGAAGAACAGCAATCAGCCCCAGCATTTT
-,TRBJ2-3,17,-,TRBV5-6,CASSPLRIGLSTDTQYF,TGTGCCAGCAGCCCGTTGCGGATTGGCCTCAGCACAGATACGCAGTATTTT
-,TRBJ1-3,13,-,TRBV4-3,CASSQDFGNTIYF,TGCGCCAGCAGCCAAGATTTCGGAAACACCATATATTTT
-,TRBJ1-2,13,TRBD1,TRBV28,CASSLRQGSGYTF,TGTGCCAGCAGTTTAAGACAGGGCTCTGGCTACACCTTC
-,TRBJ2-3,13,TRBD2,TRBV28,CASSFSSGQVGYF,TGTGCCAGCAGTTTTTCTAGCGGCCAGGTCGGGTATTTT
-,TRBJ2-7,12,-,TRBV7-7,CASSLDGGEQYF,TGTGCCAGCAGCTTAGATGGTGGCGAGCAGTACTTC